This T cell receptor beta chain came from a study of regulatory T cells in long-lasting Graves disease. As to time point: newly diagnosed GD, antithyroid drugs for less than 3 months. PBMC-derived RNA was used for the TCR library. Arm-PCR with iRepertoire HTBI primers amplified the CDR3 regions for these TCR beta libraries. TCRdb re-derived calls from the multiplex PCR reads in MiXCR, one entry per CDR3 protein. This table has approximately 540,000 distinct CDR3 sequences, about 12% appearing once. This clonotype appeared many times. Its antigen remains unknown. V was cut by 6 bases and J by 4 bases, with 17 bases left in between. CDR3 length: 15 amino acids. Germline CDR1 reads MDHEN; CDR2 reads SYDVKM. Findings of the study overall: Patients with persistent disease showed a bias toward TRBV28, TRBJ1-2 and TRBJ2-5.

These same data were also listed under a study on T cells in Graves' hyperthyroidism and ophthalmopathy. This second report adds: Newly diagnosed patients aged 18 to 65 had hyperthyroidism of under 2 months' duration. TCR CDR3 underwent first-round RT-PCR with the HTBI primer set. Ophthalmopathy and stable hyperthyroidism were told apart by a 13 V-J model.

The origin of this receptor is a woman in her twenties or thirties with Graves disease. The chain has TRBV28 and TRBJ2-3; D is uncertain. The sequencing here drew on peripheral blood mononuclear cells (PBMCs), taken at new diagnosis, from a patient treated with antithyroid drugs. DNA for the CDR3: TGTGCCAGCAGAGACAAACGCACATACGCAGATACGCAGTATTTT. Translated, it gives CASRDKRTYADTQYF.